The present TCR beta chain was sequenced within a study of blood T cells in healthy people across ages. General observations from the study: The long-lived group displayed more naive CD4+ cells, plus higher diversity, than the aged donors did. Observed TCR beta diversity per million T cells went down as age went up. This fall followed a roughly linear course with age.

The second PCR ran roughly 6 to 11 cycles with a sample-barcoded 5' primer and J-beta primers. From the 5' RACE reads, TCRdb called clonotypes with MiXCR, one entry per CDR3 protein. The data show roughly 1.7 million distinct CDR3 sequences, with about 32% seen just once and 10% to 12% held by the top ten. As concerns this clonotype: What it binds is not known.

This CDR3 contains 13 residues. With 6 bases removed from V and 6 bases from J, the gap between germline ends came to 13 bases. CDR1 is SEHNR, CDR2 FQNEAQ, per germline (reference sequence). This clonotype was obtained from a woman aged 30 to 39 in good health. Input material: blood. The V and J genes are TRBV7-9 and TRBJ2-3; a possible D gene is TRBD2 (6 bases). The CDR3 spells CASRPGGVDTQYF. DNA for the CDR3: TGTGCCAGCAGACCCGGAGGGGTTGATACGCAGTATTTT. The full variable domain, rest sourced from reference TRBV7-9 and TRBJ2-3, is DTGVSQNPRHKITKRGQNVTFRCDPISEHNRLYWYRQTLGQGPEFLTYFQNEAQLEKSRLLSDRFSAERPKGSFSTLEIQRTEQGDSAMYLCASRPGGVDTQYFGPGTRLTVL.